This is a list of T cell receptor beta chains from one sample in a study of blood T cell repertoires in COVID-19. Only in-frame clones appear in the TCRdb table, and some are missing; sequencing was by immunoSEQ multiplex PCR. The profile shows over 200,000 clones, about 81% of them singletons. The sample taken for sequencing was PBMCs or T cells enriched from blood (not recorded which). All receptors come from a man aged 40-49 years who had recovered from COVID-19. Both conserved end residues are part of each CDR3. The D gene is left open where the match is weak. Not every row has a clone size; where given, it reads once, few, many or a size class.

cdr3_length: 13; j_call: TRBJ1-1; clone_size: NA; d_call: NA; v_call: TRBV5-1; cdr3_aa: CASSLRENTEAFF; cdr3_nt: TGCGCCAGCAGTTTGCGAGAAAACACTGAAGCTTTCTTT
cdr3_length: 16; j_call: TRBJ2-3; clone_size: NA; d_call: TRBD1; v_call: TRBV7-8; cdr3_aa: CASSSGQGAFTDTQYF; cdr3_nt: TGTGCCAGCAGCTCCGGACAGGGGGCATTTACAGATACGCAGTATTTT
cdr3_length: 16; j_call: TRBJ2-2; clone_size: few; d_call: NA; v_call: TRBV5-1; cdr3_aa: CASSFEGTPNTGELFF; cdr3_nt: TGCGCCAGCAGCTTTGAGGGGACACCGAACACCGGGGAGCTGTTTTTT
cdr3_length: 16; j_call: TRBJ2-5; clone_size: NA; d_call: TRBD2; v_call: TRBV11-2; cdr3_aa: CASSEISSGSYETQYF; cdr3_nt: TGTGCCAGCAGCGAGATTTCGAGCGGGAGCTACGAGACCCAGTACTTC
cdr3_length: 15; j_call: TRBJ1-1; clone_size: once; d_call: NA; v_call: TRBV5-1; cdr3_aa: CASSLGGWGNTEAFF; cdr3_nt: TGCGCCAGCAGCTTGGGGGGCTGGGGGAACACTGAAGCTTTCTTT
cdr3_length: 12; j_call: TRBJ2-7; clone_size: many; d_call: TRBD1; v_call: TRBV29-1; cdr3_aa: CSVETSGTGVNF; cdr3_nt: TGCAGCGTTGAAACCTCCGGGACAGGGGTAAACTTC
cdr3_length: 13; j_call: TRBJ2-7; clone_size: once; d_call: NA; v_call: TRBV15; cdr3_aa: CATSRGLGYEQYF; cdr3_nt: TGTGCCACCAGCAGAGGTCTCGGCTACGAGCAGTACTTC
cdr3_length: 13; j_call: TRBJ1-1; clone_size: NA; d_call: NA; v_call: TRBV12-3/TRBV12-4; cdr3_aa: CASSLIAGAEAFF; cdr3_nt: TGTGCCAGCAGTTTAATTGCGGGCGCGGAAGCTTTCTTT
cdr3_length: 13; j_call: TRBJ2-5; clone_size: NA; d_call: TRBD2; v_call: TRBV29-1; cdr3_aa: CSVRTSERETQYF; cdr3_nt: TGCAGCGTCCGGACTAGCGAGAGGGAGACCCAGTACTTC
cdr3_length: 16; j_call: TRBJ2-7; clone_size: NA; d_call: TRBD2; v_call: TRBV5-4; cdr3_aa: CASSSLTSGGSYEQYF; cdr3_nt: TGTGCCAGCAGCTCTCTGACTAGCGGAGGCTCCTACGAGCAGTACTTC
cdr3_length: 13; j_call: TRBJ2-5; clone_size: NA; d_call: NA; v_call: TRBV3-1/TRBV3-2; cdr3_aa: CASSLRGSETQYF; cdr3_nt: TGTGCCAGCAGCTTACGGGGATCAGAGACCCAGTACTTC
cdr3_length: 16; j_call: TRBJ1-5; clone_size: once; d_call: NA; v_call: TRBV18; cdr3_aa: CASSPQLGGHGQPQHF; cdr3_nt: TGTGCCAGCTCACCACAGTTGGGGGGGCACGGTCAGCCCCAGCATTTT
cdr3_length: 13; j_call: TRBJ2-1; clone_size: once; d_call: TRBD2; v_call: TRBV7-3; cdr3_aa: CASSPQTSGEQFF; cdr3_nt: TGTGCCAGCAGCCCTCAGACTAGCGGGGAGCAGTTCTTC
cdr3_length: 17; j_call: TRBJ2-7; clone_size: NA; d_call: TRBD1; v_call: TRBV4-1; cdr3_aa: CASSRLAGTGGFFEQYF; cdr3_nt: TGCGCCAGCAGCCGTCTAGCCGGGACAGGGGGCTTCTTCGAGCAGTACTTC
cdr3_length: 15; j_call: TRBJ1-1; clone_size: NA; d_call: NA; v_call: TRBV6-2/TRBV6-3; cdr3_aa: CASSPRGLGRTEAFF; cdr3_nt: TGTGCCAGCAGTCCGCGGGGCCTTGGTAGAACTGAAGCTTTCTTT
cdr3_length: 14; j_call: TRBJ1-6; clone_size: NA; d_call: NA; v_call: TRBV5-6; cdr3_aa: CASSSDRLNSPLHF; cdr3_nt: TGTGCCAGCAGCTCCGACAGGCTTAATTCACCCCTCCACTTT
cdr3_length: 15; j_call: TRBJ2-5; clone_size: NA; d_call: NA; v_call: TRBV19; cdr3_aa: CASSPRGLGGETQYF; cdr3_nt: TGTGCCAGTAGCCCCCGGGGGTTAGGAGGAGAGACCCAGTACTTC
cdr3_length: 16; j_call: TRBJ2-7; clone_size: few; d_call: NA; v_call: TRBV5-6; cdr3_aa: CASSPGLPIPPYEQYF; cdr3_nt: TGTGCCAGCAGCCCGGGACTTCCAATACCCCCCTACGAGCAGTACTTC
cdr3_length: 16; j_call: TRBJ1-3; clone_size: NA; d_call: NA; v_call: TRBV27; cdr3_aa: CASSINSPSSGNTIYF; cdr3_nt: TGTGCCAGCAGTATAAACAGCCCCTCCTCTGGAAACACCATATATTTT
cdr3_length: 14; j_call: TRBJ1-6; clone_size: NA; d_call: NA; v_call: TRBV7-9; cdr3_aa: CASSPTVYNSPLHF; cdr3_nt: TGTGCCAGCAGCCCGACAGTGTATAATTCACCCCTCCACTTT
cdr3_length: 15; j_call: TRBJ2-7; clone_size: NA; d_call: NA; v_call: TRBV3-1/TRBV3-2; cdr3_aa: CASSQDFRARGEQYF; cdr3_nt: TGTGCCAGCAGCCAAGATTTCAGGGCGCGGGGCGAGCAGTACTTC
cdr3_length: 14; j_call: TRBJ1-1; clone_size: NA; d_call: TRBD1; v_call: TRBV10-2; cdr3_aa: CASSEIGQGAKAFF; cdr3_nt: TGCGCCAGCAGTGAAATCGGACAGGGGGCTAAGGCTTTCTTT
cdr3_length: 16; j_call: TRBJ1-1; clone_size: NA; d_call: TRBD1; v_call: TRBV6-2/TRBV6-3; cdr3_aa: CASSYTAGGEDTEAFF; cdr3_nt: TGTGCCAGCAGTTACACGGCAGGGGGCGAAGACACTGAAGCTTTCTTT
cdr3_length: 15; j_call: TRBJ1-2; clone_size: NA; d_call: NA; v_call: TRBV5-5; cdr3_aa: CASSISGDRGYGYTF; cdr3_nt: TGTGCCAGCAGCATTTCGGGGGATCGAGGCTATGGCTACACCTTC
cdr3_length: 14; j_call: TRBJ1-1; clone_size: NA; d_call: NA; v_call: TRBV5-1; cdr3_aa: CASSLGAAGTEAFF; cdr3_nt: TGCGCCAGCAGCTTGGGGGCGGCGGGGACTGAAGCTTTCTTT
cdr3_length: 14; j_call: TRBJ2-7; clone_size: NA; d_call: TRBD2; v_call: TRBV2; cdr3_aa: CASSGAGGPYEQYF; cdr3_nt: TGTGCCAGCAGTGGGGCGGGAGGGCCCTACGAGCAGTACTTC
cdr3_length: 13; j_call: TRBJ1-2; clone_size: NA; d_call: NA; v_call: TRBV7-8; cdr3_aa: CASSYGGGYGYTF; cdr3_nt: TGTGCCAGCAGCTACGGGGGGGGCTATGGCTACACCTTC
cdr3_length: 15; j_call: TRBJ2-7; clone_size: NA; d_call: TRBD1; v_call: TRBV6-5; cdr3_aa: CASSYQGAVSYEQYF; cdr3_nt: TGTGCCAGCAGTTACCAGGGGGCGGTCTCCTACGAGCAGTACTTC
cdr3_length: 17; j_call: TRBJ1-1; clone_size: NA; d_call: NA; v_call: TRBV7-3; cdr3_aa: CASSPRGGGVGNTEAFF; cdr3_nt: TGTGCCAGCAGCCCGAGGGGGGGAGGAGTCGGGAACACTGAAGCTTTCTTT
cdr3_length: 14; j_call: TRBJ2-3; clone_size: NA; d_call: TRBD2; v_call: TRBV29-1; cdr3_aa: CSVRLAGGMGTQYF; cdr3_nt: TGCAGCGTTCGACTAGCGGGGGGCATGGGTACGCAGTATTTT
cdr3_length: 14; j_call: TRBJ2-2; clone_size: NA; d_call: NA; v_call: TRBV9; cdr3_aa: CASSPTGFTGELFF; cdr3_nt: TGTGCCAGCAGCCCCACAGGATTCACCGGGGAGCTGTTTTTT
cdr3_length: 17; j_call: TRBJ2-1; clone_size: NA; d_call: TRBD1; v_call: TRBV5-1; cdr3_aa: CASSLTAGTGSYNEQFF; cdr3_nt: TGCGCCAGCAGCTTGACTGCTGGGACAGGGTCCTACAATGAGCAGTTCTTC
cdr3_length: 14; j_call: TRBJ1-1; clone_size: NA; d_call: TRBD1; v_call: TRBV6-4; cdr3_aa: CASKHRGRDTEAFF; cdr3_nt: TGTGCCAGCAAACACAGGGGGAGGGACACTGAAGCTTTCTTT
cdr3_length: 15; j_call: TRBJ1-2; clone_size: few; d_call: NA; v_call: TRBV3-1/TRBV3-2; cdr3_aa: CASSQVGQGTYGYTF; cdr3_nt: TGTGCCAGCAGCCAAGTAGGGCAGGGTACTTATGGCTACACCTTC
cdr3_length: 15; j_call: TRBJ2-7; clone_size: once; d_call: TRBD1; v_call: TRBV28; cdr3_aa: CASSPTGGGSYEQYF; cdr3_nt: TGTGCCAGCAGTCCGACAGGGGGGGGATCCTACGAGCAGTACTTC
cdr3_length: 16; j_call: TRBJ2-6; clone_size: NA; d_call: NA; v_call: TRBV5-1; cdr3_aa: CASSLVSGAGANVLTF; cdr3_nt: TGCGCCAGCAGCTTGGTTTCGGGTGCCGGGGCCAACGTCCTGACTTTC
cdr3_length: 15; j_call: TRBJ2-2; clone_size: NA; d_call: NA; v_call: TRBV18; cdr3_aa: CASSPQRSNTGELFF; cdr3_nt: TGTGCCAGCTCACCACAGCGGTCGAACACCGGGGAGCTGTTTTTT
cdr3_length: 18; j_call: TRBJ2-7; clone_size: few; d_call: NA; v_call: TRBV6-6; cdr3_aa: CASSQDRGGTSGSYEQYF; cdr3_nt: TGTGCCAGCAGTCAGGACAGGGGGGGGACTAGCGGATCGTACGAGCAGTACTTC
cdr3_length: 14; j_call: TRBJ2-1; clone_size: NA; d_call: TRBD1; v_call: TRBV5-4; cdr3_aa: CASSPPGQYNEQFF; cdr3_nt: TGTGCCAGCAGCCCTCCGGGACAGTACAATGAGCAGTTCTTC
cdr3_length: 13; j_call: TRBJ2-5; clone_size: NA; d_call: TRBD1; v_call: TRBV12-3/TRBV12-4; cdr3_aa: CASSSYRGETQYF; cdr3_nt: TGTGCCAGCAGTAGTTACAGGGGGGAGACCCAGTACTTC
cdr3_length: 12; j_call: TRBJ1-2; clone_size: NA; d_call: TRBD1; v_call: TRBV11-1; cdr3_aa: CASSTSGQGPTF; cdr3_nt: TGTGCCAGCAGCACTTCGGGACAGGGCCCCACCTTC